The following is a T cell receptor (beta chain) sequence with its context. The target antigen is unknown. This sample stems from a study of shared clonotypes between healthy human individuals. Broader study findings: Donors were few, which limited the genetic and exposure-history diversity represented. Roughly 5% of naive CD4 clonotypes were shared across a few donors.

The data were produced by immunoSEQ multiplex PCR, yet TCRdb's version contains in-frame clones alone and is incomplete. Of some 2 million clones in the sample, 95% were seen once. Germline V lookup: CDR1 MRHNA, CDR2 SNTAGT. V shed 2 bases and J shed 1 base, with 11 bases lying between them. The CDR3 is 15 residues long. Adults of Caucasian background living in Nashville, Tennessee made up all donors. The rearrangement uses TRBV6-4 and TRBJ1-1; D unresolved. The sequence was obtained from a man younger than 35 in good health. The sequenced sample consisted of naive CD4+ T cells sorted from blood. This sample's subset: CD45RA+ positively selected. The CDR3 sequence: CASSDGYGENTEAFF. CDR3 in DNA: TGTGCCAGCAGTGACGGGTATGGGGAGAACACTGAAGCTTTCTTT.